Included here is one T cell receptor beta chain sequence, with context. Its target is unknown. Primers: 60 Vbeta forward and 13 Jbeta reverse. Repertoires were generated with immunoSEQ multiplex PCR, while TCRdb's copy carries only in-frame clones and drops some. The repertoire consists of 130,000 to 150,000 clones, with about four fifths occurring once and the leading ten covering 2% to 2.5%. This sample was included in a study of cytomegalovirus exposure and HLA in healthy donors. Overall study results and limits: Across donors, sequencing depth was assumed by presence/absence analyses to be roughly uniform. A later analysis found most CMV-associated TCR beta chains apparently HLA-restricted. According to reports, the classifier identified cytomegalovirus status with high specificity and sensitivity.

The specimen was PBMCs. The receptor was isolated from a man aged 30 to 39 in good health and CMV-seronegative.

The CDR3 sequence is CASSPAWTGTTYEQYF. The DNA of the CDR3 is TGCGCCAGCAGCCCTGCGTGGACAGGAACCACCTACGAGCAGTACTTC. The genes are TRBV5-1 and TRBJ2-7, with 7 bases lining up with TRBD1. The germline gives CDR1 SGHRS, CDR2 YFSETQ. CDR3 length: 16 amino acids. Trimming took 4 bases from V and 2 from J; bases not matched to a gene: 12. The complete variable domain, with remaining parts taken from reference TRBV5-1 and TRBJ2-7, reads KAGVTQTPRYLIKTRGQQVTLSCSPISGHRSVSWYQQTPGQGLQFLFEYFSETQRNKGNFPGRFSGRQFSNSRSEMNVSTLELGDSALYLCASSPAWTGTTYEQYFGPGTRLTVT.